This T cell receptor (beta chain) was obtained from a study of CD8 T cells in Susac syndrome. With random hexamers, roughly 0.45 to 1 ug RNA was reverse transcribed. A single record per CDR3 protein comes from TCRdb applying MiXCR to the immunoSEQ multiplex PCR reads. The sample yields roughly 180,000 distinct CDR3 sequences, about 94% seen once. Germline lookup yields CDR1 LGHDT and CDR2 YNNKEL (reference sequence). The CDR3 is made up of 16 amino acids. V lost 1 base, J lost 1 base, and 13 bases lay in between. Sequencing of TCR beta, carried out with a high-throughput approach, was applied to CD8+ and CD4+ T cells from the blood.

This rearrangement joins TRBV3-1 to TRBJ1-2; D is possibly TRBD1 (6 bases). This TCR came from a human donor with Susac syndrome. Sequenced material: CD4+ T cells from PBMCs. CDR3 nucleotides: TGTGCCAGCAGCCAAGTCGGGGGGCACTTTAACTATGGCTACACCTTC. The encoded protein is CASSQVGGHFNYGYTF.